Listed below are T cell receptor beta chains from one sample, sequenced in a study of graft-versus-host responses after intestinal transplantation. Their antigen targets remain unknown. The assay was immunoSEQ multiplex PCR, and TCRdb's table has in-frame clones only and misses some. The repertoire holds under 100,000 clones, with around 93% as singletons. Sample: unstimulated CD4+ T cells sorted from spleen or lymph node cells, taken before transplant. These receptors were taken from a human donor who was the organ donor for an intestinal transplant. The CDR3 runs from the conserved cysteine through the conserved F or W. A D gene is named only where the DNA matches it firmly. Where a row states a size, it is once, few, many or the class of an expanded clone; other rows omit it.

TRBJ1-2 | - | - | TRBV28 | TGTGCCAGCAGTTTGTCGGGGAGGCTCTATGGCTACACCTTC | CASSLSGRLYGYTF
TRBJ1-1 | - | - | TRBV27 | TGTGCCAGCAGTTTAGCAGGGGAGACTGAAGCTTTCTTT | CASSLAGETEAFF
TRBJ1-5 | - | TRBD1 | TRBV27 | TGTGCCAGCAGTTTATTGCACCGGGACAGATATAGCAATCAGCCCCAGCATTTT | CASSLLHRDRYSNQPQHF
TRBJ1-6 | once | - | TRBV9 | TGTGCCAGCAGCGCCCAATCGGAAGTTAGCACCCTCCACTTT | CASSAQSEVSTLHF
TRBJ1-1 | - | - | TRBV27 | TGTGCCAGCAGTACAAAGAACACTGAAGCTTTCTTT | CASSTKNTEAFF
TRBJ1-5 | - | TRBD1 | TRBV6-1 | TGTGCCAGCAGACCGGGACAGGGAGGCTGGCAGCCCCAGCATTTT | CASRPGQGGWQPQHF
TRBJ2-7 | - | - | TRBV18 | TGTGCCAGCTCCCAGGGACGGAACTCCTACGAGCAGTACTTC | CASSQGRNSYEQYF
TRBJ2-5 | - | TRBD2 | TRBV28 | TGTGCCAGCAGCCTAGCGGGTGCACAAGAGACCCAGTACTTC | CASSLAGAQETQYF
TRBJ1-2 | - | - | TRBV9 | TGTGCCAGTAACAGGGACAATAACTATGGCTACACCTTC | CASNRDNNYGYTF
TRBJ2-7 | few | TRBD1 | TRBV4-2 | TGTGCCAGCAGCCAAGATTCGACAGGGGACTCCTACGAGCAGTACTTC | CASSQDSTGDSYEQYF
TRBJ1-2 | - | TRBD1 | TRBV7-2 | TGTGCCAGCAGCTTAGGGACAGGGGGCTATGGCTACACCTTC | CASSLGTGGYGYTF
TRBJ2-7 | - | - | TRBV6-5 | TGTGCCAGCAGCCAACTACGGTACGAGCAGTACTTC | CASSQLRYEQYF
TRBJ1-1 | - | - | TRBV7-3 | TGTGCCAGCAGCCGATCCCAGGGCAGGGAAGCTTTCTTT | CASSRSQGREAFF
TRBJ1-2 | once | - | TRBV5-1 | TGCGCCAGCAGCTTCGTACAGGGAGACGGCTACACCTTC | CASSFVQGDGYTF
TRBJ2-1 | - | TRBD2 | TRBV30 | TGTGCCTGGAGTGTAATAGCGGGGGATGAGCAGTTCTTC | CAWSVIAGDEQFF
TRBJ1-5 | few | - | TRBV28 | TGTGCCAGCAGTCCTACAGGGTATAGCAATCAGCCCCAGCATTTT | CASSPTGYSNQPQHF
TRBJ2-7 | - | - | TRBV5-5 | TGTGCCAGCAGCTTGACCTTATCCTACGAGCAGTACTTC | CASSLTLSYEQYF
TRBJ1-1 | - | - | TRBV7-9 | TGTGCCAGCAGCCGAGGCCGGGACAATAACACTGAAGCTTTCTTT | CASSRGRDNNTEAFF
TRBJ1-2 | - | - | TRBV19 | TGTGCCAGCAGAAGGCAGACGGCTAACTATGGCTACACCTTC | CASRRQTANYGYTF
TRBJ2-2 | - | TRBD1 | TRBV7-9 | TGTGCCAGCAGGAGACAGGGGAACCCCGGGGAGCTGTTTTTT | CASRRQGNPGELFF
TRBJ2-3 | - | - | TRBV5-4 | TGTGCCAGCAGCTCCCTCGCGGGGGCCGACACAGATACGCAGTATTTT | CASSSLAGADTDTQYF
TRBJ2-1 | - | TRBD2 | TRBV6-6 | TGTGCCAGCAGTTACGAGACTAGCGGTTACAATGAGCAGTTCTTC | CASSYETSGYNEQFF
TRBJ2-7 | few | TRBD1 | TRBV5-1 | TGCGCCTCGGGACAGGGGAACTACGAGCAGTACTTC | CASGQGNYEQYF
TRBJ2-7 | - | TRBD2 | TRBV20-1 | TGCAGTGCTGGACTAGCAGGCGAGCAGTACTTC | CSAGLAGEQYF
TRBJ2-1 | - | TRBD1 | TRBV19 | TGTGCCAGTAGTATAGAAGAGGGGGCTGGGGAGCAGTTCTTC | CASSIEEGAGEQFF
TRBJ2-3 | - | - | TRBV7-2 | TGTGCCAGCAGCTTTCAACCGGGACAACACACAGATACGCAGTATTTT | CASSFQPGQHTDTQYF
TRBJ1-1 | - | - | TRBV7-2 | TGTGCCAGCAGCTTGGGGTTCGTGACTGAAGCTTTCTTT | CASSLGFVTEAFF
TRBJ1-6 | few | - | TRBV6-6 | TGTGCCAGCAGTTACTCGTCAGGGGTCTCACCCCTCCACTTT | CASSYSSGVSPLHF
TRBJ2-7 | - | TRBD1 | TRBV28 | TGTGCCAGCACCTTATCCCCAGGACAGGGATACGAGCAGTACTTC | CASTLSPGQGYEQYF
TRBJ1-2 | - | TRBD1 | TRBV15 | TGTGCCACCAGCAGAGATAAGGGGGCGCAGGGCTACACCTTC | CATSRDKGAQGYTF
TRBJ1-4 | - | - | TRBV9 | TGTGCCAGCAGCACGTTCTCGGCAGGAAATGAAAAACTGTTTTTT | CASSTFSAGNEKLFF
TRBJ2-1 | - | TRBD1 | TRBV18 | TGTGCCAGCTCACGCGGAACAGGGGCCTCCTACAATGAGCAGTTCTTC | CASSRGTGASYNEQFF
TRBJ1-1 | - | - | TRBV11-2 | TGTGCCAGCAGCCCAAGGACAGACCATGCGGCGGAAGCTTTCTTT | CASSPRTDHAAEAFF
TRBJ2-1 | - | TRBD2 | TRBV28 | TGTGCCAGTCGGGATAGCGGGGGGGCCCGCAATGAGCAGTTCTTC | CASRDSGGARNEQFF
TRBJ1-2 | - | - | TRBV19 | TGTGCCAGTCGCGTCCGGCCGGATTCTAACTATGGCTACACCTTC | CASRVRPDSNYGYTF
TRBJ1-3 | - | - | TRBV30 | TGTGCCTGGACCGGAGATAGTTTCCGCTCTGGAAACACCATATATTTT | CAWTGDSFRSGNTIYF
TRBJ2-7 | - | TRBD1 | TRBV2 | TGTGCCAGCAGACCTGGACAGGGGGCATACGAGCAGTACTTC | CASRPGQGAYEQYF
TRBJ2-3 | once | TRBD2 | TRBV29-1 | TGCAGCGCCGGGAGGCTAGATCAAACAGATACGCAGTATTTT | CSAGRLDQTDTQYF
TRBJ1-6 | - | - | TRBV27 | TGTGCCAGCAGTTTACTGGTGAGCTCCTATAATTCACCCCTCCACTTT | CASSLLVSSYNSPLHF
TRBJ2-2 | - | TRBD2 | TRBV13 | TGTGCCAGCAGCTTAACGGGGGGGCCCACCGGGGAGCTGTTTTTT | CASSLTGGPTGELFF
TRBJ1-4 | once | - | TRBV2 | TGTGCCAGCAGTAGACAGATGGTAGACAATGAAAAACTGTTTTTT | CASSRQMVDNEKLFF
TRBJ2-7 | - | TRBD1 | TRBV4-1 | TGCGCCAGCAGCCAAGATCCGACAGGGGGAGCCTACGAGCAGTACTTC | CASSQDPTGGAYEQYF
TRBJ1-3 | - | TRBD1 | TRBV29-1 | TGCAGCGTTGCCGGACAGGGAGGAAACACCATATATTTT | CSVAGQGGNTIYF
TRBJ1-5 | - | TRBD1 | TRBV19 | TGTGCCAGTAGTACCAAGGACAGGGGATCCGACAATCAGCCCCAGCATTTT | CASSTKDRGSDNQPQHF
TRBJ1-4 | - | - | TRBV6-1 | TGTGCCAGCAGTGTCCTAACTAATGAAAAACTGTTTTTT | CASSVLTNEKLFF
TRBJ2-1 | - | - | TRBV6-1 | TGTGCCAGCAGTGGATACCCGAGGGTCCATGAGCAGTTCTTC | CASSGYPRVHEQFF
TRBJ2-5 | - | - | TRBV11-2 | TGTGCCAGCAGCTTAGTTTCAGGGACAAGTGGGGAGACCCAGTACTTC | CASSLVSGTSGETQYF